Listed below are T cell receptor beta chains from one sample, sequenced in a study of blood T cells in healthy people across ages. MiXCR was run by TCRdb on the 5' RACE reads, yielding one entry per CDR3 protein. Altogether roughly 800,000 distinct CDR3 sequences are present, roughly 64% being singletons, with the ten largest covering 20% to 25%. Sequencing used blood. Source of these receptors: a man aged 30 to 39 in good health. Both conserved end residues are part of each CDR3. Each record gives: D gene, clone size, J gene, V gene, CDR3 protein, CDR3 DNA. D genes are given only for firm matches. Rows may omit the clone size; those that give it use once, few, many or a size class.

NA	NA	TRBJ2-1	TRBV3-1	CATGQGGNNEQFF	TGTGCCACAGGTCAGGGTGGGAACAATGAGCAGTTCTTC
TRBD2	NA	TRBJ2-1	TRBV7-2	CASSLEGTSGRFYNEQFF	TGTGCCAGCAGCTTAGAGGGGACTAGCGGGAGGTTTTACAATGAGCAGTTCTTC
NA	NA	TRBJ2-3	TRBV4-3	CASSQGSSWRTTDTQYF	TGCGCCAGCAGCCAAGGGTCGAGTTGGCGGACCACAGATACGCAGTATTTT
TRBD2	NA	TRBJ2-1	TRBV20-1	CSASEAGGPNNNEQFF	TGCAGTGCTAGTGAAGCGGGGGGGCCGAATAACAATGAGCAGTTCTTC
NA	NA	TRBJ2-7	TRBV18	CASSPSGISYEQYF	TGTGCCAGCTCACCGAGCGGTATCTCCTACGAGCAGTACTTC
NA	NA	TRBJ1-1	TRBV25-1	CASIASGGAEAFF	TGTGCCAGCATCGCAAGCGGAGGGGCAGAAGCTTTCTTT
TRBD2	once	TRBJ2-1	TRBV10-2	CASKFSREAGEQFF	TGCGCCAGCAAGTTCTCGCGGGAGGCAGGGGAGCAGTTCTTC
NA	NA	TRBJ1-5	TRBV30	CAWSPNQGDYSNQPQHF	TGTGCCTGGAGCCCGAACCAGGGAGACTATAGCAATCAGCCCCAGCATTTT
NA	NA	TRBJ2-7	TRBV7-2	CASSLARVPYNEQYF	TGTGCCAGCAGCTTAGCGAGGGTCCCCTACAATGAGCAGTACTTC
TRBD2	NA	TRBJ2-7	TRBV14	CASSLRLAGAEQYF	TGTGCCAGCAGCCTGCGACTAGCGGGAGCCGAGCAGTACTTC
NA	NA	TRBJ1-2	TRBV10-3	CAISDRQEPSDNTF	TGTGCCATCAGTGACCGACAGGAACCCTCCGACAACACCTTC
TRBD2	NA	TRBJ2-2	TRBV29-1	CSVSPAGEYTGELFF	TGCAGCGTTTCCCCAGCGGGGGAGTACACCGGGGAGCTGTTTTTT
TRBD2	NA	TRBJ2-5	TRBV20-1	CSARNSGRVRQYF	TGCAGTGCTAGAAATAGCGGGAGAGTGAGGCAGTACTTC
NA	few	TRBJ2-3	TRBV5-1	CASRELAASTDTQYF	TGCGCCAGCAGGGAACTAGCCGCTAGCACAGATACGCAGTATTTT
NA	NA	TRBJ2-7	TRBV20-1	CSALAPAAALSSYEQYF	TGCAGTGCTCTAGCCCCAGCCGCAGCGTTGAGCTCCTACGAGCAGTACTTC
NA	NA	TRBJ2-5	TRBV12-3/TRBV12-4	CASRRGGGLIQETQYF	TGTGCCAGCAGGCGGGGCGGGGGCCTGATCCAAGAGACCCAGTACTTC
TRBD2	NA	TRBJ2-4	TRBV4-2	CASSQEAGAVNIQYF	TGTGCCAGCAGCCAAGAGGCGGGAGCGGTAAACATTCAGTACTTC
TRBD1	NA	TRBJ2-3	TRBV28	CASGQGQGTQYF	TGTGCCAGCGGTCAGGGACAGGGTACGCAGTATTTT